This T cell receptor (beta chain) was observed in a study of monozygotic twins with cystic fibrosis. J was trimmed by 7 bases and V by 7 bases; bases with no gene match: 12. Per the germline V gene, CDR1 is MNHEY and CDR2 is SMNVEV (reference sequence). CDR3 length: 15 residues. Clones were sequenced by immunoSEQ multiplex PCR, and TCRdb holds only the in-frame ones, with some missing. The profile shows 11,000 to 15,000 clones, about 98% of them singletons. The study's findings and limits: V usage most resembled the co-twin in 13 of 16 pairs. Nucleotide-identical clonotype sharing was significantly higher within monozygotic CF twin pairs than between unrelated CF individuals. The repertoire was suggested to be naive-dominated, clonality median roughly 0.0089.

Points on this clone: Its target is not known.

Sequenced sample: blood. The TCR originated in a girl aged 2 to 10 with cystic fibrosis. The gene calls are TRBV27 and TRBJ2-1, with 8 bases identical to TRBD2. CDR3 in amino acids: CASNTGTRVRNEQFF. The CDR3 DNA is TGTGCCAGCAATACCGGGACTAGGGTGCGAAATGAGCAGTTCTTC.